Shown below are 7 T cell receptor beta chains from a single sample sequenced in a study of T cells in Graves' hyperthyroidism and ophthalmopathy (dated by TCRdb to between 2017 and 2020). The method behind the library was multiplex PCR. The run used an Illumina HiSeq 2000. TCR beta CDR3 regions were amplified from RNA transcripts. A first-round RT-PCR of the TCR CDR3 used the HTBI primer set with the Qiagen OneStep RT-PCR kit. The public sequencing data were trimmed at Q25 with fastp and processed into clonotypes with MiXCR by TCRdb, which kept only in-frame beta chains. CDR3 protein duplicates are merged, each entry listing the most common genes and DNA. Within this sample are fewer than 500,000 distinct CDR3 sequences, with 13% of them counted one time only. Around 20% of the sample belongs to the ten largest clones. The sequenced sample was blood. All receptors derive from a man between 25 and 39 years old with Graves' hyperthyroidism that later progressed to Graves' ophthalmopathy.

The table lists this clonotype with many counts. The chain has TRBV6-1 and TRBJ2-7; possibly TRBD1 for D (5 bases). Germline CDR1 is MNHNS and CDR2 is SASEGT. V was pared by 2 bases and J by 2 bases, with 13 bases between. CDR3 length: 15 residues. As DNA, the CDR3 is TGTGCCAGCAGTGAAAATGGTCAGGGTCCCTACGAGCAGTACTTC. This translates into CASSENGQGPYEQYF.

This clonotype was seen many times. V is TRBV7-8 and J is TRBJ2-2, with D unclear. Trimming took off 6 bases at V and 3 bases at J, with 5 bases between the two ends. This CDR3 contains 12 residues. In germline, CDR1 is SGHVS, CDR2 FQNEAQ. CDR3 nucleotides: TGTGCCAGCAGAAAATACACCGGGGAGCTGTTTTTT. Translated, it gives CASRKYTGELFF.

CDR3 in DNA: TGTGCCAGCAGCCGACTGGGGGGGGGGCCGGGCACTGAAGCTTTCTTT. It codes for CASSRLGGGPGTEAFF. The chain carries TRBV3-1 and TRBJ1-1; a possible D gene is TRBD1 (6 bases). Germline lookup yields CDR1 LGHDT and CDR2 YNNKEL (reference sequence). With 4 bases removed from V and 4 bases from J, the gap between germline ends came to 19 bases. The CDR3 sequence is 16 residues long.

This clonotype was observed at least ten times. V and J are TRBV5-5 and TRBJ1-1; 7 bases are a match to TRBD1. Trimming removed 0 bases from V and 4 bases from J; junction bases left unmatched: 0. The length of the CDR3 is 13 residues. CDR1 and CDR2 from the germline V gene are SGHKS and YYEKEE (reference sequence). This CDR3 is CASSLEGATEAFF. For the CDR3, the DNA is TGTGCCAGCAGCTTGGAGGGGGCCACTGAAGCTTTCTTT.

This clonotype has a handful of counts. An end of the junction does not agree with germline; a read error may underlie this. The rearrangement joins TRBV6-4 to TRBJ2-7; tentatively, D is TRBD1 or TRBD2 (5 bases each). Looked up from germline, CDR1 is MRHNA and CDR2 is SNTAGT. This CDR3 comprises 12 residues. CDR3 protein: CASWDHSHEQYF. CDR3 in DNA: TGTGCCAGCTGGGACCACTCCCACGAGCAGTACTTC.

The table lists this clonotype with a few counts. The CDR3 region has the DNA TGCGCCAGCAGCTTGGCCGGGGGACAGGGGAGGTTGTACGAGCAGTACTTC. Its protein is CASSLAGGQGRLYEQYF. This chain uses TRBV5-1 with TRBJ2-7; 10 bases are a match to TRBD1. Germline-derived CDR1 and CDR2 are SGHRS and YFSETQ. The CDR3 is 17 residues long. The J segment lost 4 bases and the V segment lost 0 bases, leaving 10 bases of the junction unmatched.

The chain combines TRBV2 with TRBJ1-6; no definite D call. V lost 10 bases, J lost 6 bases, and 10 bases lay in between. Germline V lookup: CDR1 SNHLY, CDR2 FYNNEI. The CDR3 contains 12 residues. The CDR3 DNA reads TGTGCCACCCGGGCTAGTAATTCACCCCTCCACTTT. Translating gives CATRASNSPLHF.